Listed here are 5 T cell receptor beta chains from one sample, sequenced in a study of neurological immune-mediated disorders. TCRdb processed the 5' RACE reads anew with MiXCR; each CDR3 protein has one entry. The sample shows 75,000 to 80,000 distinct CDR3 sequences, just over 5% of them seen only once. The sample consisted of PBMCs. The receptor source for this set is a woman aged 25-40 years with multiple sclerosis.

The chain joins TRBV20-1 to TRBJ2-7, with TRBD2 matching over 9 bases. V lost 2 bases to trimming and J lost 4 bases; unmatched junction nucleotides: 18. CDR1 is DFQATT, CDR2 SNEGSKA, per germline (reference sequence). CDR3 length: 18 amino acids. DNA for the CDR3: TGCAGTGCTAGAAACCGGGACAGAGGCGGGAGGGGGTCATACGAGCAGTACTTC. Protein product: CSARNRDRGGRGSYEQYF.

This clonotype showed up just a few times. The gene calls are TRBV12-3 or TRBV12-4 and TRBJ1-1; 8 bases match TRBD1. V shed 4 bases, J shed 4 bases, and the junction held 5 bases outside the gene matches. The CDR3 covers 14 residues. The CDR3 protein is CASSSQGASTEAFF. CDR3 bases: TGTGCCAGCAGTTCTCAGGGGGCTAGCACTGAAGCTTTCTTT.

This clonotype was counted at least ten times. J is TRBJ2-2 and V is TRBV5-1; 7 nucleotides line up with TRBD1. The CDR3 extends over 15 amino acids. Per the germline V gene, CDR1 is SGHRS and CDR2 is YFSETQ. V lost 4 bases and J lost 4; bases outside the gene matches: 7. CDR3 in amino acids: CASSLRDRSTGELFF. The CDR3, as DNA: TGCGCCAGCAGCCTCCGGGACAGAAGCACCGGGGAGCTGTTTTTT.

There are a few counts of this clonotype. The chain couples TRBV6-6 to TRBJ2-2, with TRBD1 identical over 9 bases. This CDR3 has 15 amino acids. The V gene end was trimmed by 2 bases and the J gene end by 6 bases; junction bases not matched to a gene: 4. The germline V gene encodes CDR1 MNHNY and CDR2 SVGAGI (reference sequence). The CDR3 sequence is CASSYGTGYPGELFF. CDR3 DNA: TGTGCCAGCAGTTACGGGACAGGGTATCCCGGGGAGCTGTTTTTT.

This clonotype has a count of ten or more. V and J are TRBV20-1 and TRBJ2-2; perhaps TRBD1 as D (5 bases). There are 16 residues in the CDR3. The germline V and J ends were trimmed by 4 bases and 3 bases, with 18 bases remaining between them. The V gene's germline CDR1 is DFQATT and CDR2 SNEGSKA (reference sequence). CDR3 DNA sequence: TGCAGTGCTATAAGTCTGGCCGCCAGGGACACCGGGGAGCTGTTTTTT. Its protein product is CSAISLAARDTGELFF.